Ten or more counts support the clone carrying this T cell receptor beta chain. As yet, its antigen is unknown. These data are taken from a study of regulatory T cells in long-lasting Graves disease. Building the TCR beta libraries relied on iRepertoire HTBI primers, and CDR3 regions underwent Arm-PCR. One entry per CDR3 protein, called by TCRdb with MiXCR from the multiplex PCR reads. This table holds a few hundred thousand distinct CDR3 sequences, approximately 15% found once. Study observations and caveats: Repertoires from persistent disease leaned toward TRBV28, TRBJ1-2 and TRBJ2-5.

In germline, CDR1 is DFQATT, CDR2 SNEGSKA (reference sequence). The CDR3 extends over 14 amino acids. Trimming pared 3 bases from V and 4 bases from J, leaving 13 bases between. Time point noted: newly diagnosed GD, antithyroid drugs for less than 3 months. The authors made the TCR library using RNA they extracted from PBMCs. The patient group derived from an endocrinology department in Xi'an, China. This sample also appeared in a second study, on T cells in Graves' hyperthyroidism and ophthalmopathy. That study adds: With the HTBI primer set, the TCR CDR3 went through a first round of RT-PCR. With a median lead of around 5.9 months before onset, the model predicted ophthalmopathy.

V is TRBV20-1 and J is TRBJ1-3; TRBD1 is a possible D gene (5 bases). The TCR was taken from a man in his forties with Graves disease. The source material was peripheral blood mononuclear cells (PBMCs), sampled at new diagnosis, from a patient treated with antithyroid drugs. The CDR3 sequence: CSASKGNIGNTIYF. Here the CDR3 DNA reads TGCAGTGCTAGCAAGGGGAACATAGGAAACACCATATATTTT.